Listed here are 9 T cell receptor beta chains from one sample, sequenced in a study of blood T cell repertoires in COVID-19. Data came from immunoSEQ multiplex PCR; TCRdb stores just in-frame clones and leaves some out. This table holds around 250,000 clones, 86% found once. The sequencing input was PBMCs or T cells enriched from blood (not recorded which). These receptor sequences come from a man younger than 35 who had recovered from COVID-19.

The rearrangement joins TRBV18 to TRBJ2-7; 13 bases agree with TRBD2. There are 15 residues in the CDR3. Germline CDR1 is KGHSH and CDR2 is LQKENI. Unmatched junction bases numbered 3, after V lost 4 bases and J lost 3 bases. The CDR3 DNA reads as TGTGCCAGCTCACGGGGGACTAGCGGGAACTACGAGCAGTACTTC. This translates into CASSRGTSGNYEQYF.

The CDR3 loop is CASSQDQYGYTF. In DNA form, the CDR3 reads TGTGCCAGCAGCCAAGATCAGTATGGCTACACCTTC. This sequence joins TRBV4-2 and TRBJ1-2; D uncertain. V gave up 0 bases and J gave up 5 bases, with 4 bases separating them. The germline V gene has CDR1 LGHNA and CDR2 YNFKEQ. The CDR3 is made up of 12 amino acids.

The V gene is TRBV29-1, the J gene TRBJ2-6; D is unresolved. V lost 0 bases to trimming and J lost 2 bases, with 11 bases between them. This CDR3 spans 16 amino acids. From germline, CDR1 is SQVTM and CDR2 ANQGSEA. CDR3 protein: CSVEDLGTPGANVLTF. The CDR3 DNA reads as TGCAGCGTTGAAGATCTAGGTACGCCTGGGGCCAACGTCCTGACTTTC. The variable domain in full, with the rest retrieved from reference TRBV29-1 and TRBJ2-6, is SAVISQKPSRDICQRGTSLTIQCQVDSQVTMMFWYRQQPGQSLTLIATANQGSEATYESGFVIDKFPISRPNLTFSTLTVSNMSPEDSSIYLCSVEDLGTPGANVLTFGAGSRLTVL.

The rearrangement joins TRBV7-8 to TRBJ1-2; 8 positions agree with TRBD1. Unmatched junction bases numbered 10, after V lost 3 bases and J lost 4 bases. CDR3 length equals 16 residues. The germline CDR1 and CDR2 sequences are SGHVS and FQNEAQ. The CDR3 DNA sequence: TGTGCCAGCAGCTTCCCGGGACAGGACTACTTCTATGGCTACACCTTC. Translating gives CASSFPGQDYFYGYTF.

The J gene is TRBJ2-5, the V gene TRBV10-3; TRBD1 matches 7 bases. This CDR3 contains 15 residues. Germline-derived CDR1 and CDR2 are ENHRY and SYGVKD. The V segment lost 4 bases and the J segment 0 bases; nucleotides outside the gene matches: 5. CDR3 sequence (DNA): TGTGCCATCAGTGTAACAGGGGATAACCAAGAGACCCAGTACTTC. Its translation: CAISVTGDNQETQYF.

This sequence joins TRBV30 and TRBJ1-2; 7 bases agree with TRBD1. The V gene's germline CDR1 is GTSNPN and CDR2 SVGIG (reference sequence). This CDR3 contains 13 residues. V lost 3 bases and J lost 4; bases outside the gene matches: 5. In DNA form, the CDR3 reads TGTGCCTGGAGCGTGACAGGGATCTATGGCTACACCTTC. It codes for CAWSVTGIYGYTF.

CDR3 residues: CASSVGQHYNSPLHF. CDR3 bases: TGTGCCAGCAGTGTAGGACAGCACTATAATTCACCCCTCCACTTT. The rearrangement links TRBV2 to TRBJ1-6; perhaps TRBD1 as D (6 bases). Germline V CDR1 and CDR2: SNHLY, FYNNEI. The CDR3 sequence is 15 residues long. V dropped 4 bases and J dropped 3 bases, with 10 bases sitting between them. Full variable domain (outside the CDR3, taken from reference TRBV2 and TRBJ1-6): EPEVTQTPSHQVTQMGQEVILRCVPISNHLYFYWYRQILGQKVEFLVSFYNNEISEKSEIFDDQFSVERPDGSNFTLKIRSTKLEDSAMYFCASSVGQHYNSPLHFGNGTRLTVT.

As for this clone: Within the sample, other DNA sequences also encode this same CDR3. This chain uses TRBV4-1 with TRBJ1-1, with 11 nucleotides matching TRBD1. With 6 bases clipped from V and 0 bases from J, the junction kept 6 bases outside the gene matches. The CDR3 spans 16 residues. Germline loops: CDR1 MGHRA, CDR2 YSYEKL. The CDR3 nucleotides read TGCGCCAGCAGTCGAGGACAGGGGGCCGTGAACACTGAAGCTTTCTTT. Translation gives CASSRGQGAVNTEAFF.

The rearrangement uses TRBV5-5 and TRBJ1-3; 7 bases are shared with TRBD1. V lost 3 bases, J lost 3 bases, and 12 bases stayed unmatched. The CDR3 is 17 residues long. CDR1 SGHKS and CDR2 YYEKEE come from the germline V gene (reference sequence). CDR3 nucleotides: TGTGCCAGCAGCTCACGAGGGGGACAGTTCGATGGAAACACCATATATTTT. It translates to CASSSRGGQFDGNTIYF. Complete variable domain (other parts from reference TRBV5-5 and TRBJ1-3): DAGVTQSPTHLIKTRGQQVTLRCSPISGHKSVSWYQQVLGQGPQFIFQYYEKEERGRGNFPDRFSARQFPNYSSELNVNALLLGDSALYLCASSSRGGQFDGNTIYFGEGSWLTVV.